Listed here are 31 T cell receptor beta chains from one sample, sequenced in a study of blood T cell repertoires in COVID-19. Libraries were prepared by immunoSEQ multiplex PCR; TCRdb keeps only in-frame clonotypes and omits some of them. The sample yields some 200,000 clones, approximately 90% seen once. Sequencing input: PBMCs or T cells enriched from blood (not recorded which). The receptors here all came from a woman aged 18-29 years who had recovered from COVID-19.

J is TRBJ2-2 and V is TRBV9; no clear D gene. This CDR3 is 15 amino acids long. V dropped 0 bases and J dropped 7 bases, with 13 bases sitting between them. Germline-derived CDR1 and CDR2 are SGDLS and YYNGEE. CDR3 bases: TGTGCCAGCAGCGTAGACGTTGCTACTTACGGGGAGCTGTTTTTT. It translates to CASSVDVATYGELFF.

This clone was picked up one time. The chain combines TRBV3-1 (or the pseudogene TRBV3-2) with TRBJ2-7; 9 positions match TRBD2. This CDR3 is built from 16 residues. Germline CDR1 and CDR2: LGHDT and YNNKEL (reference sequence). J lost 4 bases, V lost 5 bases, and 12 bases had no gene match. The CDR3 loop is CASSKGVAGGRYEQYF. The CDR3 nucleotides read TGTGCCAGCAGCAAGGGGGTGGCGGGAGGGAGGTACGAGCAGTACTTC.

CDR3 in DNA: TGCGCCAGCAGCCAGGGACTAGCGGGAGAGTACGAGCAGTACTTC. The encoded protein is CASSQGLAGEYEQYF. This chain connects TRBV4-1 to TRBJ2-7; TRBD2 agrees at 14 bases. V trimming: 3 bases; J trimming: 4 bases; junction bases outside the gene matches: 2. Germline V gives CDR1 MGHRA, CDR2 YSYEKL. The CDR3 has 15 residues.

The V gene is TRBV4-1, the J gene TRBJ2-1; TRBD2 matches at 11 bases. Germline V gene lookup returns CDR1 MGHRA and CDR2 YSYEKL. The junction had 8 bases not matched to a gene; V was cut back by 1 base and J by 6 bases. The length of the CDR3 is 17 residues. The CDR3 sequence: CASSQVGLAGGGNEQFF. CDR3 nucleotide sequence: TGCGCCAGCAGCCAAGTCGGTCTAGCGGGGGGCGGCAATGAGCAGTTCTTC.

The rearrangement joins TRBV7-2 to TRBJ2-3; D gene uncertain. Trimming shortened V by 2 bases and J by 7 bases, and 10 bases separated the two germline ends. The CDR3 has 13 residues. Germline-derived CDR1 and CDR2 are SGHTA and FQGNSA. The CDR3 protein is CASSLNRQNTQYF. Written as DNA, the CDR3 is TGTGCCAGCAGCTTAAACCGACAAAATACGCAGTATTTT. Based on the CDR3 plus reference TRBV7-2 and TRBJ2-3, the full variable domain is GAGVSQSPSNKVTEKGKDVELRCDPISGHTALYWYRQSLGQGLEFLIYFQGNSAPDKSGLPSDRFSAERTGGSVSTLTIQRTQQEDSAVYLCASSLNRQNTQYFGPGTRLTVL.

This sequence joins TRBV28 and TRBJ2-3; D ambiguous. V was clipped by 3 bases and J by 1 base, with 11 bases between them. The germline gives CDR1 MDHEN, CDR2 SYDVKM. CDR3 length equals 15 residues. In DNA form, the CDR3 reads TGTGCCAGCAGTTTGAAGGAGCTCGGCACAGATACGCAGTATTTT. Protein: CASSLKELGTDTQYF.

J is TRBJ1-5 and V is TRBV19; D gene ambiguous. The CDR3 is 15 residues long. V was clipped by 9 bases and J by 3 bases, with 18 bases between them. CDR1 is LNHDA, CDR2 SQIVND, per germline (reference sequence). CDR3 residues: CARHPRAGNNQPQHF. For the CDR3, the DNA is TGTGCCAGACATCCACGGGCGGGGAACAATCAGCCCCAGCATTTT.

The chain uses TRBV10-1 and TRBJ2-3; 9 nucleotides align to TRBD2. The trim removed 4 bases at V and 6 bases at J, leaving 2 bases unmatched. Germline loops: CDR1 WNHNN, CDR2 SYGVQD (reference sequence). The CDR3 spans 13 residues. CDR3 residues: CASSVAGEDTQYF. CDR3 nucleotides: TGCGCCAGCAGTGTAGCGGGAGAGGATACGCAGTATTTT.

The V gene is TRBV7-9, the J gene TRBJ2-1, with 14 bases aligning to TRBD2. Germline CDR1 reads SEHNR; CDR2 reads FQNEAQ (reference sequence). The CDR3 loop spans 17 amino acids. V shed 3 bases, J shed 6 bases, and the junction held 7 bases outside the gene matches. The CDR3 region has the DNA TGTGCCAGCAGCTTCATTGCCGGGACTAGCGGGAGCAATGAGCAGTTCTTC. This encodes CASSFIAGTSGSNEQFF.

The chain has TRBV6-6 and TRBJ1-4, with TRBD1 matching 10 bases. The CDR3 loop spans 18 amino acids. Trimming at V came to 5 bases and at J to 0 bases, leaving 9 bases not matched to a gene. Germline V CDR1 and CDR2: MNHNY, SVGAGI (reference sequence). The CDR3 loop is CASSPRDRGAATNEKLFF. CDR3 sequence (DNA): TGTGCCAGCAGTCCCCGGGACAGGGGAGCTGCAACTAATGAAAAACTGTTTTTT.

The chain links TRBV3-1 (or the pseudogene TRBV3-2) to TRBJ2-2, with D perhaps matching TRBD1 (6 bases). CDR3 length: 16 amino acids. V lost 3 bases to trimming and J lost 2 bases, with 13 bases between them. The V gene's germline CDR1 is LGHDT and CDR2 YNNKEL (reference sequence). This CDR3 reads CASSHHRDSNTGELFF. CDR3 coding DNA: TGTGCCAGCAGCCATCACAGGGATTCAAACACCGGGGAGCTGTTTTTT.

This clone was counted a few times. The V gene is TRBV19, the J gene TRBJ1-1; 7 nucleotides agree with TRBD1. The germline V gene has CDR1 LNHDA and CDR2 SQIVND (reference sequence). The CDR3 loop spans 14 amino acids. The ends lost 5 bases at V and 7 bases at J; junction bases unmatched: 10. The DNA for the CDR3 is TGTGCCAGTAGTCTCGGGACAGTGGGGCTTGAAGCTTTCTTT. It is translated as CASSLGTVGLEAFF.

Here the CDR3 DNA reads TGTGCCAGCAGCATTAGAAAGGGGTCAGATGAAAAACTGTTTTTT. Translated: CASSIRKGSDEKLFF. The V and J genes are TRBV7-8 and TRBJ1-4; a weak D match, TRBD1 (5 bases). Looked up from germline, CDR1 is SGHVS and CDR2 is FQNEAQ. CDR3 length: 15 residues. Trimming removed 5 bases at V and 6 bases at J, with 16 bases between.

The chain uses TRBV19 and TRBJ1-6, with 8 nucleotides matching TRBD1. Trimming cost V 5 bases and J 8 bases; bases outside gene matches: 8. Germline V gene lookup returns CDR1 LNHDA and CDR2 SQIVND (reference sequence). The CDR3 runs to 15 residues. As DNA, the CDR3 is TGTGCCAGTAGTTGGACCGGGACAGGCGATTCACCCCTCCACTTT. This sequence encodes CASSWTGTGDSPLHF.

This clone was observed once. The chain is built from TRBV12-3 or TRBV12-4 and TRBJ2-1; no definite D call. The length of the CDR3 is 13 residues. V was clipped by 3 bases and J by 4 bases, with 7 bases between them. CDR3 DNA: TGTGCCAGCAGTTTGACTGTTTACAATGAGCAGTTCTTC. Its protein is CASSLTVYNEQFF.

This chain links TRBV9 with TRBJ1-2; D uncertain. Deletions cut 0 bases from V and 4 bases from J, with 7 bases between. The CDR3 is 13 amino acids. Germline assignment: CDR1 SGDLS and CDR2 YYNGEE. CDR3 region: CASSVDSGYGYTF. The CDR3 coding sequence is TGTGCCAGCAGCGTAGATTCCGGCTATGGCTACACCTTC.

The CDR3 loop reads CASSNRAGWDNEQFF. CDR3 bases: TGTGCCAGCAGTAATCGGGCGGGGTGGGACAATGAGCAGTTCTTC. The chain couples TRBV2 to TRBJ2-1, with D possibly being TRBD2 (6 bases). V was shortened by 5 bases and J by 5 bases, with 16 bases between the two germline ends. The CDR3 length is 15 residues. In germline, CDR1 is SNHLY, CDR2 FYNNEI. The whole variable domain, remainder taken from reference TRBV2 and TRBJ2-1, is EPEVTQTPSHQVTQMGQEVILRCVPISNHLYFYWYRQILGQKVEFLVSFYNNEISEKSEIFDDQFSVERPDGSNFTLKIRSTKLEDSAMYFCASSNRAGWDNEQFFGPGTRLTVL.

V gene TRBV2 combines with J gene TRBJ2-3, with a possible D match to TRBD1 (6 bases). The CDR3 has 14 residues. V gave up 3 bases and J gave up 1 base, with 8 bases separating them. Germline-derived CDR1 and CDR2 are SNHLY and FYNNEI. The chain's CDR3 is CASSDAGGTDTQYF. The CDR3, as DNA: TGTGCCAGCAGTGATGCAGGGGGCACAGATACGCAGTATTTT.

In the case of this clone: In the same sample, other DNA sequences code for this CDR3. V gene TRBV5-5 combines with J gene TRBJ1-5, with D perhaps matching TRBD1 (5 bases). Germline V gene lookup returns CDR1 SGHKS and CDR2 YYEKEE (reference sequence). Trimming removed 5 bases at V and 2 bases at J, with 11 bases between. This CDR3 comprises 14 residues. CDR3 bases: TGTGCCAGCAGTCAGGTAGGGGGCAATCAGCCCCAGCATTTT. Encoded protein: CASSQVGGNQPQHF.

The chain couples TRBV4-1 to TRBJ2-1; a possible D gene is TRBD1 (6 bases). In germline, CDR1 is MGHRA, CDR2 YSYEKL. V was cut by 1 base and J by 8 bases, with 15 bases left in between. CDR3 length equals 15 residues. DNA for the CDR3: TGCGCCAGCAGCCAAGGTCTGGTGGGGGCGGATGAGCAGTTCTTC. Its translation: CASSQGLVGADEQFF.

V usage is TRBV4-1 and J usage is TRBJ2-7, with 7 bases identical to TRBD2. This CDR3 is built from 16 residues. With 1 base clipped from V and 0 bases from J, the junction kept 6 bases outside the gene matches. Germline CDR1 and CDR2: MGHRA and YSYEKL. The CDR3 here is CASSQAPLAVSYEQYF. CDR3 DNA sequence: TGCGCCAGCAGCCAAGCCCCTCTAGCGGTCTCCTACGAGCAGTACTTC.

This clone was counted only a few times. The chain is built from TRBV28 and TRBJ1-1, with 9 bases matching TRBD1. The J segment lost 8 bases and the V segment lost 5 bases, leaving 3 bases of the junction unmatched. This CDR3 is 12 amino acids long. Germline assignment: CDR1 MDHEN and CDR2 SYDVKM. The CDR3 reads CASSPGQGEAFF. The CDR3 DNA follows: TGTGCCAGCAGTCCCGGACAGGGGGAAGCTTTCTTT.

The chain links TRBV5-1 to TRBJ2-7; TRBD1 matches at 8 bases. Trimming cost V 4 bases and J 1 base; bases outside gene matches: 7. This CDR3 region has 15 residues. The V gene's germline CDR1 is SGHRS and CDR2 YFSETQ. Here the CDR3 DNA reads TGCGCCAGCAGCCCTACACGACAGGGGTCCTACGAGCAGTACTTC. Encoded protein: CASSPTRQGSYEQYF.

The genes are TRBV5-6 and TRBJ1-5, with 9 positions matching TRBD1. From germline, CDR1 is SGHDT and CDR2 YYEEEE. Losses at the gene ends were 4 bases for V and 6 bases for J; bases not matched to a gene: 5. The CDR3 sequence is 14 residues long. The CDR3 DNA sequence: TGTGCCAGCAGCGCCCGGGACAGGGCTCAGCCCCAGCATTTT. It translates to CASSARDRAQPQHF.

The chain uses TRBV11-2 and TRBJ2-1, with 9 bases lining up with TRBD1. V lost 6 bases, J lost 1 base, and 10 bases stayed unmatched. Germline V gene sequence: CDR1 SGHAT, CDR2 FQNNGV. The CDR3 runs to 17 residues. This CDR3 reads CASRYTTGGVSYNEQFF. Here the CDR3 DNA reads TGTGCCAGCAGGTATACGACAGGGGGGGTTTCCTACAATGAGCAGTTCTTC.

The J gene is TRBJ2-1, the V gene TRBV7-9, with a weak D call TRBD1 (6 bases). CDR1 is SEHNR and CDR2 is FQNEAQ in the germline V gene (reference sequence). The CDR3 runs 15 residues. The ends were cut back, 7 bases at V and 7 bases at J, with 20 bases in the middle. The CDR3 loop is CASMGLSAQGNEQFF. DNA of the CDR3: TGTGCCAGCATGGGGCTTTCGGCACAGGGTAATGAGCAGTTCTTC.

CDR3 bases: TGTGCCAGCAGCTTAATGGGGGGTTCTTACGAGCAGTACTTC. This gives the protein CASSLMGGSYEQYF. The genes are TRBV7-3 and TRBJ2-7, with D possibly matching TRBD2 (6 bases). Trimming left V 1 base short and J 4 bases short, with 11 bases between. The CDR3 runs to 14 residues. Germline CDR1 and CDR2: SGHTA and FQGTGA.

The rearrangement joins TRBV28 to TRBJ1-5; D is perhaps TRBD1 (6 bases). The germline gives CDR1 MDHEN, CDR2 SYDVKM. Trimming removed 3 bases from V and 7 bases from J, with 7 bases in between. The CDR3 runs to 12 residues. In nucleotides, the CDR3 is TGTGCCAGCAGTTTCAGGGGACAGCCCCAGCATTTT. This sequence encodes CASSFRGQPQHF.

V and J are TRBV11-1 and TRBJ2-1; 7 bases agree with TRBD2. The CDR3 runs 14 residues. In germline, CDR1 is SGHAT, CDR2 FQDESV (reference sequence). The junction had 5 bases not matched to a gene; V was cut back by 0 bases and J by 9 bases. CDR3 loop: CASSLAVSGGEQFF. CDR3 nucleotides: TGTGCCAGCAGCTTAGCTGTCTCGGGAGGTGAGCAGTTCTTC.

The CDR3 region is CAVNPPWVGLAGLRETQYF. CDR3 nucleotide sequence: TGTGCCGTAAACCCACCTTGGGTAGGTCTAGCGGGATTGCGGGAGACCCAGTACTTC. The J gene is TRBJ2-5, the V gene TRBV3-1 (or the pseudogene TRBV3-2); TRBD2 matches 9 bases. The CDR3 has 19 residues. V lost 11 bases, J lost 5 bases, and 27 bases stayed unmatched. The germline V gene has CDR1 LGHDT and CDR2 YNNKEL (reference sequence).

The rearrangement uses TRBV5-4 and TRBJ1-4; TRBD1 is a possible D gene (5 bases). Germline CDR1 is SGHNT and CDR2 is YYREEE (reference sequence). Trimming left V 8 bases short and J 7 bases short, with 21 bases between. The CDR3 runs to 15 residues. CDR3 amino acids: CARGVGGTGCEKLFF. In nucleotides, the CDR3 is TGTGCCAGGGGCGTCGGCGGAACAGGATGTGAAAAACTGTTTTTT.